This T cell receptor beta chain was identified during a study of blood T cells in healthy people across ages. Study findings and constraints: Fewer expanded clones and more diversity marked long-lived versus aged donors. Shifts in expanded clonotypes may have been confounded by donor CMV status, which was unknown.

Trimming removed 5 bases from V and 3 bases from J, with 15 bases in between. The CDR3 is made up of 15 amino acids. Per germline, CDR1 MNHNY and CDR2 SVGAGI (reference sequence). Caucasian individuals from Russia who were healthy and aged 6 to 90 acted as donors. Peripheral blood from each donor was collected in a volume of about 10 milliliters. Next came a second PCR, run for about 7 to 12 cycles, which used a sample-barcoded 5' primer along with a J-beta primer mix. From the 5' RACE reads, TCRdb called clonotypes with MiXCR, one entry per CDR3 protein. The sample yields about 780,000 distinct CDR3 sequences, 35% to 50% seen once. This clonotype was observed at least ten times. Antigen specificity is unknown.

The source material was blood. This TCR came from a man older than 75 in good health. The V and J genes are TRBV6-6 and TRBJ2-3; possible D gene TRBD2, 5 bases. The CDR3 is CASSAQMTGTDTQYF. The CDR3 region has the DNA TGTGCCAGCAGTGCACAGATGACGGGGACAGATACGCAGTATTTT.